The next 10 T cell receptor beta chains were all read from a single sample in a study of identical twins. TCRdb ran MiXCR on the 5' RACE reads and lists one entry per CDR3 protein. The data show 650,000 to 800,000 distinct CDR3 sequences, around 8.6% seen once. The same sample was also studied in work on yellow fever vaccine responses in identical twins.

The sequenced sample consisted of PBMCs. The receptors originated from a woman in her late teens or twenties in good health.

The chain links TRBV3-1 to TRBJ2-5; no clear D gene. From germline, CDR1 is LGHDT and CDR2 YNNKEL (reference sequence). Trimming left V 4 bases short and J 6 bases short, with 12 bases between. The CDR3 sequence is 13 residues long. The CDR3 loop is CASSLLPSQTQYF. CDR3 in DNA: TGTGCCAGCAGCCTCTTACCCTCACAGACCCAGTACTTC.

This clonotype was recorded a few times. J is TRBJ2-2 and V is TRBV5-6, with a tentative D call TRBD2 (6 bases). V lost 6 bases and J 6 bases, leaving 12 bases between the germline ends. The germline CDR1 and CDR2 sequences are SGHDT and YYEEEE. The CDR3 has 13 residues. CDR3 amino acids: CASTRGTAGELFF. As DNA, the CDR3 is TGTGCCAGCACCCGGGGGACCGCCGGGGAGCTGTTTTTT.

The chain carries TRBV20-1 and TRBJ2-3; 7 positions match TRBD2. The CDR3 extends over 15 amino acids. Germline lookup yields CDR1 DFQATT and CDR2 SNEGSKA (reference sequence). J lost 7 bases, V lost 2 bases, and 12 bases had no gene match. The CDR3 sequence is CSARPLPGGSYTQYF. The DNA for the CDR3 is TGCAGTGCTAGACCTTTACCGGGGGGATCGTATACGCAGTATTTT.

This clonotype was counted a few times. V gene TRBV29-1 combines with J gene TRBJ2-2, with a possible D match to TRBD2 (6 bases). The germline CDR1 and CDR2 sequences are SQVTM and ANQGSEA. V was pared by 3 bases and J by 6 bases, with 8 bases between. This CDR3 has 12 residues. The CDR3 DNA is TGCAGCGTTGACGGGGGTCCCGGGGAGCTGTTTTTT. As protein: CSVDGGPGELFF.

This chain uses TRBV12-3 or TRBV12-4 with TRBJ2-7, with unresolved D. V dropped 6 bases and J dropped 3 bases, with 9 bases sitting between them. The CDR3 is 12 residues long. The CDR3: CASRQTVYEQYF. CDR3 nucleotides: TGTGCCAGCAGGCAGACGGTCTACGAGCAGTACTTC.

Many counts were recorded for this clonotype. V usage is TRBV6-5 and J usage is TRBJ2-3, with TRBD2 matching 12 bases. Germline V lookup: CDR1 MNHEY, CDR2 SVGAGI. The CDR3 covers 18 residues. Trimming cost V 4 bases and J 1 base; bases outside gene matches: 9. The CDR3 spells CASSSPSGRATGTDTQYF. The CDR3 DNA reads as TGTGCCAGCAGTTCTCCTAGCGGGAGGGCGACTGGCACAGATACGCAGTATTTT.

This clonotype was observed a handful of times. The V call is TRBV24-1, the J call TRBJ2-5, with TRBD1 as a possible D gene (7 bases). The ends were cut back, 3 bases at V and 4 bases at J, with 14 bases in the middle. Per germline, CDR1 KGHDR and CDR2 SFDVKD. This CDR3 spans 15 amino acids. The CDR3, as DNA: TGTGCCACCAGTGATCCCGCAGGGGGGCGAGAGACCCAGTACTTC. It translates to CATSDPAGGRETQYF.

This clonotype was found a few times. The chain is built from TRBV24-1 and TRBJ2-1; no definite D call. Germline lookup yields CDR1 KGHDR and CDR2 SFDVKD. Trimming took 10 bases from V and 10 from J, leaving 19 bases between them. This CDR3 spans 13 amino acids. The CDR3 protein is CATQWAPGGEQFF. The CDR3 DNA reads TGTGCCACTCAGTGGGCCCCCGGTGGGGAGCAGTTCTTC.

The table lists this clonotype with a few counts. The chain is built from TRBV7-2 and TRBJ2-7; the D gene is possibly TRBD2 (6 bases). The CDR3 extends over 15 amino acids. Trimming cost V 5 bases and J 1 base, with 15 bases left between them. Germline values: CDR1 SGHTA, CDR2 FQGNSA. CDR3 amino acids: CASSEGTSPSYEQYF. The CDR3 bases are TGTGCCAGCAGCGAAGGGACTTCCCCTTCCTACGAGCAGTACTTC.

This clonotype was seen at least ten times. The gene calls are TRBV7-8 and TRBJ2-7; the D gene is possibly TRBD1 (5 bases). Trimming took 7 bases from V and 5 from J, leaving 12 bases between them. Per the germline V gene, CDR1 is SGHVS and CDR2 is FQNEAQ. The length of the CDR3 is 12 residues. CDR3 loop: CASTQPGNEQYF. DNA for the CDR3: TGTGCCAGCACTCAACCAGGGAACGAGCAGTACTTC. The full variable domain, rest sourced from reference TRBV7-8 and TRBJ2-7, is GAGVSQSPRYKVAKRGQDVALRCDPISGHVSLFWYQQALGQGPEFLTYFQNEAQLDKSGLPSDRFFAERPEGSVSTLKIQRTQQEDSAVYLCASTQPGNEQYFGPGTRLTVT.